This T cell receptor (beta chain) is drawn from a study of circulating CD8 cells and anti-PD-1 response in melanoma. Regarding the study as a whole: TIGIT repertoires were least diverse, DNEG repertoires most diverse.

From live CD3+CD8+TCRalphabeta+ cells, four PD-1 and/or TIGIT subsets were sorted. This clonotype counts as large. What it binds is unknown. Each library started from about 15 ng of total RNA using the QIAseq Immune Repertoire TCR panel. Via MiXCR, TCRdb re-called the reads, giving one row per CDR3 protein. This sample has roughly 350 distinct CDR3 sequences, with approximately 15% found just once. The sequence was obtained from a human donor with melanoma. The sequencing used CD8+ T cells from PBMCs, collected at baseline or after one month of anti-PD-1 therapy (not recorded which).

The chain's CDR3 is CATTGGLNYGYTF. The CDR3 nucleotides read TGTGCCACGACAGGGGGGCTTAACTATGGCTACACCTTC. The chain is built from TRBV19 and TRBJ1-2; 9 positions agree with TRBD1. This CDR3 spans 13 amino acids. Germline values: CDR1 LNHDA, CDR2 SQIVND (reference sequence). V was clipped by 10 bases and J by 1 base; unmatched bases: 4.